This TCR beta chain stems from a study of beta chain features in type 1 diabetes. Broader study findings: Patients with Type 1 diabetes showed moderately but significantly shorter TCRB CDR3s in all four CD4+ subsets. Junctions at VDJ sites from type 1 diabetes patients had fewer insertions and more deletions.

Expressed TCRB transcripts were sequenced because the entire RNA isolate underwent reverse transcription. Each sample of naive, central memory or regulatory T cells had, on average, around 3.5 million reads. Method: immunoSEQ multiplex PCR; TCRdb's copy keeps in-frame clones and lacks some. Of about 280,000 clones in the sample, about 15% were seen once. Purity exceeding 95% was reached by all sorted populations. In regard to this clone: Its antigen is undetermined.

The CDR3 has 14 amino acids. Between the trimmed V and J ends, which lost 2 bases and 2 bases, there was a span of 7 bases. Germline assignment: CDR1 SGHTA and CDR2 FQGNSA. Input material: naive CD4+ T cells from blood. The V gene is TRBV7-2, the J gene TRBJ1-5, with D uncertain. The receptor was isolated from a man aged 18 to 30 with type 1 diabetes. In DNA form, the CDR3 reads TGTGCCAGCAGCTTACATCAGGGCAATCAGCCCCAGCATTTT. Amino acids: CASSLHQGNQPQHF.